Shown below are 23 T cell receptor beta chains from a single sample sequenced in a study of blood T cell repertoires in COVID-19. Clones were sequenced by immunoSEQ multiplex PCR, and TCRdb holds only the in-frame ones, with some missing. This sample has under 300,000 clones; 70% to 90% occur once, and the top ten carry roughly 11%. The sample comprised peripheral blood. The receptor source for this set is a woman in her seventies with acute or convalescent COVID-19.

This chain links TRBV27 with TRBJ2-3, with 8 positions matching TRBD2. This CDR3 region has 18 residues. The germline CDR1 and CDR2 sequences are MNHEY and SMNVEV (reference sequence). V lost 7 bases, J lost 5 bases, and 20 bases stayed unmatched. The CDR3: CASTPLGVLAGTGDTQYF. The CDR3 DNA is TGTGCCAGCACCCCTCTAGGGGTCCTAGCGGGTACGGGAGATACGCAGTATTTT.

Only one count was recorded for this clone. This sequence joins TRBV5-6 and TRBJ2-7, with D maybe TRBD1 (6 bases). This CDR3 contains 14 residues. Germline V lookup: CDR1 SGHDT, CDR2 YYEEEE. Trimming pared 1 base from V and 2 bases from J, leaving 10 bases between. CDR3 amino acids: CASSLFGTPYEQYF. The CDR3 nucleotides read TGTGCCAGCAGCTTGTTTGGGACACCCTACGAGCAGTACTTC.

This chain uses TRBV4-1 with TRBJ2-3; the D gene is possibly TRBD1 (5 bases). Germline V CDR1 and CDR2: MGHRA, YSYEKL. This CDR3 is built from 14 residues. Trimming shortened V by 1 base and J by 6 bases, and 11 bases separated the two germline ends. The CDR3 sequence: CASSQGQGRDTQYF. The DNA for the CDR3 is TGCGCCAGCAGCCAAGGGCAGGGTCGCGATACGCAGTATTTT.

The chain has TRBV5-1 and TRBJ2-5; weak D call: TRBD1 (5 bases). There are 14 residues in the CDR3. The ends were cut back, 4 bases at V and 7 bases at J, with 17 bases in the middle. Germline V gene data show CDR1 as SGHRS and CDR2 as YFSETQ. This chain's CDR3 is CASSLDSSRVTQYF. As DNA, the CDR3 is TGCGCCAGCAGCCTTGACAGTAGTAGAGTGACCCAGTACTTC.

This chain uses TRBV14 with TRBJ2-3; D gene uncertain. The CDR3 runs to 13 residues. Germline CDR1 is SGHDN and CDR2 is FVKESK. Trimming took off 4 bases at V and 5 bases at J, with 10 bases between the two ends. The CDR3 DNA sequence: TGTGCCAGCAGCCTGCAATTCGGAGATACGCAGTATTTT. Encoded protein: CASSLQFGDTQYF.

The chain joins TRBV9 to TRBJ2-1, with D perhaps matching TRBD2 (5 bases). The CDR3 runs 15 residues. CDR1 and CDR2 from the germline V gene are SGDLS and YYNGEE. Trimming took 0 bases from V and 4 from J, leaving 11 bases between them. Here the CDR3 reads CASSVAPGLYNEQFF. Here the CDR3 DNA reads TGTGCCAGCAGCGTAGCACCAGGACTTTACAATGAGCAGTTCTTC.

The chain links TRBV30 to TRBJ1-1; D might be TRBD1 (6 bases). The CDR3 is 16 residues long. Germline CDR1 and CDR2: GTSNPN and SVGIG (reference sequence). Deletions cut 5 bases from V and 0 bases from J, with 19 bases between. CDR3: CAWSRAGALMNTEAFF. The CDR3 nucleotides read TGTGCCTGGTCTCGTGCGGGGGCCCTGATGAACACTGAAGCTTTCTTT.

The rearrangement uses TRBV7-8 and TRBJ2-5; D might be TRBD2 (6 bases). The CDR3 is 15 residues long. Trimming removed 0 bases from V and 5 bases from J, with 13 bases in between. Germline lookup yields CDR1 SGHVS and CDR2 FQNEAQ. The CDR3 reads CASSLATSFFETQYF. The CDR3 DNA reads as TGTGCCAGCAGCTTAGCTACTAGCTTCTTCGAGACCCAGTACTTC.

The V call is TRBV9, the J call TRBJ1-6, with TRBD1 matching 7 bases. The length of the CDR3 is 13 residues. Germline trimming cut 4 bases from V and 10 bases from J; bases unmatched to any gene: 5. Germline assignment: CDR1 SGDLS and CDR2 YYNGEE. In DNA form, the CDR3 reads TGTGCCAGCAGCCGTCGACAGGGATCACCCCTCCACTTT. This encodes CASSRRQGSPLHF.

The genes are TRBV7-6 and TRBJ1-2; D is uncertain. Germline CDR1 SGHVS, CDR2 FNYEAQ. CDR3 length: 12 amino acids. V was shortened by 5 bases and J by 3 bases, with 7 bases between the two germline ends. As DNA, the CDR3 is TGTGCCAGCAGCCCCCCTGACTATGGCTACACCTTC. Translation gives CASSPPDYGYTF. The full variable domain, with the rest looked up from reference TRBV7-6 and TRBJ1-2, is GAGVSQSPRYKVTKRGQDVALRCDPISGHVSLYWYRQALGQGPEFLTYFNYEAQQDKSGLPNDRFSAERPEGSISTLTIQRTEQRDSAMYRCASSPPDYGYTFGSGTRLTVV.

This chain uses TRBV7-9 with TRBJ2-1; 8 nucleotides match TRBD1. Trimming removed 4 bases from V and 6 bases from J; junction bases left unmatched: 8. CDR3 length: 15 residues. CDR1 SEHNR and CDR2 FQNEAQ come from the germline V gene (reference sequence). CDR3 coding DNA: TGTGCCAGCAGCTCCGGACAGGGAATAAGCAATGAGCAGTTCTTC. Translating gives CASSSGQGISNEQFF.

The chain has TRBV29-1 and TRBJ1-3; D unclear. This CDR3 contains 12 residues. Germline-derived CDR1 and CDR2 are SQVTM and ANQGSEA. Trimming took off 8 bases at V and 3 bases at J, with 11 bases between the two ends. The CDR3 DNA reads as TGCAGCTTTATGGGCAGTGGAAACACCATATATTTT. This encodes CSFMGSGNTIYF.

V is TRBV5-4 and J is TRBJ2-1; 12 nucleotides match TRBD2. Germline assignment: CDR1 SGHNT and CDR2 YYREEE (reference sequence). There are 15 residues in the CDR3. Trimming removed 4 bases from V and 8 bases from J; junction bases left unmatched: 7. CDR3 in DNA: TGTGCCAGCAGCCCCTCTAGCGGGGGGGCCCATGAGCAGTTCTTC. This encodes CASSPSSGGAHEQFF.

This clone was detected only a few times. This chain connects TRBV7-9 to TRBJ2-7; 7 positions agree with TRBD1. Looked up from germline, CDR1 is SEHNR and CDR2 is FQNEAQ (reference sequence). The trim removed 5 bases at V and 5 bases at J, leaving 3 bases unmatched. This CDR3 has 12 amino acids. The CDR3 is CASSGTGDEQYF. DNA for the CDR3: TGTGCCAGCAGCGGCACAGGGGACGAGCAGTACTTC.

This chain uses TRBV7-9 with TRBJ2-5; D possibly corresponds to TRBD1 (6 bases). This CDR3 spans 13 amino acids. CDR1 is SEHNR and CDR2 is FQNEAQ in the germline V gene (reference sequence). V lost 5 bases and J 5 bases, leaving 12 bases between the germline ends. The CDR3 coding sequence is TGTGCCAGCAGCCCGACAGGCCCGGAGACCCAGTACTTC. It encodes CASSPTGPETQYF.

The CDR3 nucleotides are TGTGCCAGCAGTTCACAGGAAATCCATAATTCACCCCTCCACTTT. The encoded protein is CASSSQEIHNSPLHF. The V call is TRBV6-5, the J call TRBJ1-6; D may be TRBD1 (5 bases). V dropped 4 bases and J dropped 5 bases, with 12 bases sitting between them. Looked up from germline, CDR1 is MNHEY and CDR2 is SVGAGI. The CDR3 covers 15 residues.

V usage is TRBV5-5 and J usage is TRBJ2-5, with 9 bases that match TRBD1. This CDR3 spans 15 amino acids. CDR1 is SGHKS and CDR2 is YYEKEE in the germline V gene (reference sequence). V shed 0 bases, J shed 5 bases, and the junction held 5 bases outside the gene matches. The CDR3 DNA sequence: TGTGCCAGCAGCTTGGCTACAGGGGGCGGCGAGACCCAGTACTTC. Encoded protein: CASSLATGGGETQYF.

For the CDR3, the DNA is TGTGCCAGCAGCCCGTCAAGGGGGGAGCAGTTCTTC. Protein product: CASSPSRGEQFF. The rearrangement links TRBV3-1 (or the pseudogene TRBV3-2) to TRBJ2-1, with D possibly matching TRBD1 (6 bases). This CDR3 comprises 12 residues. Looked up from germline, CDR1 is LGHDT and CDR2 is YNNKEL (reference sequence). Trimming left V 4 bases short and J 10 bases short, with 11 bases between.

V is TRBV18 and J is TRBJ1-5, with no clear D. The V gene's germline CDR1 is KGHSH and CDR2 LQKENI. CDR3 length: 18 residues. Between the trimmed V and J ends, which lost 2 bases and 2 bases, there was a span of 19 bases. The CDR3 here is CASSPYGIEGGRNQPQHF. In DNA, the CDR3 is TGTGCCAGCTCACCATATGGCATTGAGGGAGGGCGCAATCAGCCCCAGCATTTT.

The chain links TRBV4-1 to TRBJ2-3; 8 bases match TRBD1. The CDR3 spans 17 residues. CDR1 is MGHRA, CDR2 YSYEKL, per germline. With 2 bases clipped from V and 2 bases from J, the junction kept 9 bases outside the gene matches. CDR3 residues: CASSQSLGQGVTDTQYF. For the CDR3, the DNA is TGCGCCAGCAGCCAATCTCTCGGACAGGGCGTCACAGATACGCAGTATTTT.

The chain links TRBV10-3 to TRBJ1-2; D not resolved. The germline V and J ends were trimmed by 7 bases and 4 bases, with 13 bases remaining between them. This CDR3 spans 13 amino acids. Germline CDR1 reads ENHRY; CDR2 reads SYGVKD. As DNA, the CDR3 is TGTGCCATCACCAGTTCGGGGTTCTATGGCTACACCTTC. It yields the protein CAITSSGFYGYTF.

The chain uses TRBV10-3 and TRBJ1-1, with a weak D call TRBD1 (5 bases). The CDR3 is 15 amino acids. Germline-derived CDR1 and CDR2 are ENHRY and SYGVKD. Trimming removed 5 bases at V and 1 base at J, with 14 bases between. CDR3 residues: CAISTTQTANTEAFF. CDR3 coding DNA: TGTGCCATCAGTACCACCCAGACAGCGAACACTGAAGCTTTCTTT.

The rearrangement uses TRBV5-1 and TRBJ2-3; 7 nucleotides line up with TRBD1. The CDR3 has 15 amino acids. The J segment lost 2 bases and the V segment lost 4 bases, leaving 7 bases of the junction unmatched. The germline V gene encodes CDR1 SGHRS and CDR2 YFSETQ. CDR3 coding DNA: TGCGCCAGCAGCCCGAGGACAGGTCACACAGATACGCAGTATTTT. It yields the protein CASSPRTGHTDTQYF.